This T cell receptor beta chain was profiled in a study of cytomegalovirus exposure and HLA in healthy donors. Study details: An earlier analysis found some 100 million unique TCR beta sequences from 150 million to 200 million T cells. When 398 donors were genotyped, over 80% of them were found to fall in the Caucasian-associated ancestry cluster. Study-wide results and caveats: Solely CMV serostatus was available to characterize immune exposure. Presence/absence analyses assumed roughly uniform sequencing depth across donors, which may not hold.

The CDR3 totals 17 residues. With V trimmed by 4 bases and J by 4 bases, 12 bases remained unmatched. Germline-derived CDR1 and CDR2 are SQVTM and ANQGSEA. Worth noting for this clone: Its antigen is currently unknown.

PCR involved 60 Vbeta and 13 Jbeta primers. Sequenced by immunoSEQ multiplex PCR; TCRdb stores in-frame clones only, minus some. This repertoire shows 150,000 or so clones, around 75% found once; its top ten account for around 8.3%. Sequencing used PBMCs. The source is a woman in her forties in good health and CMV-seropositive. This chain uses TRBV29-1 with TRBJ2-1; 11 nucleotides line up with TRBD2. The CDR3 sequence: CSVGSRLAGGIYNEQFF. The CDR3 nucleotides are TGCAGCGTTGGATCTAGGCTAGCGGGAGGAATTTACAATGAGCAGTTCTTC.